Sequencing of this T cell receptor (beta chain) was carried out in a study of early stage breast cancer tumors. Study-level information: Most invasive tumors, about 75% of the 16, were ER+/PR+/HER2-.

The data were produced by immunoSEQ multiplex PCR, yet TCRdb's version contains in-frame clones alone and is incomplete. This table has around 50,000 clones, approximately 80% appearing once. Germline values: CDR1 LNHDA, CDR2 SQIVND (reference sequence). V dropped 4 bases and J dropped 2; count of bases not matched to a gene: 5. The CDR3 is made up of 14 amino acids. The receptor's source is a person aged 45 to 59 with breast cancer. The specimen was blood. The chain joins TRBV19 to TRBJ2-7, with TRBD1 matching over 7 bases. This CDR3 is CASSTPGQTYEQYF. DNA of the CDR3: TGTGCCAGTAGTACACCGGGACAGACCTACGAGCAGTACTTC.